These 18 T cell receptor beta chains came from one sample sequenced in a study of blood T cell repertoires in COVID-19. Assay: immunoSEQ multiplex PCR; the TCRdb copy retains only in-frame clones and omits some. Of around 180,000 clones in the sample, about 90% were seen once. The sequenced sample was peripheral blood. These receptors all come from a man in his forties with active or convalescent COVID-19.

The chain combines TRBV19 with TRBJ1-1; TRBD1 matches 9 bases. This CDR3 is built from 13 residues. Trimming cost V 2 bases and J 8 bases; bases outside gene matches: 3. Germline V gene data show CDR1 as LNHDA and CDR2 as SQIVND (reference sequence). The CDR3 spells CASSIPGTGEAFF. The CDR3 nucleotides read TGTGCCAGTAGTATACCCGGGACAGGGGAAGCTTTCTTT. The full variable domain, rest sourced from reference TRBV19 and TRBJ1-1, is DGGITQSPKYLFRKEGQNVTLSCEQNLNHDAMYWYRQDPGQGLRLIYYSQIVNDFQKGDIAEGYSVSREKKESFPLTVTSAQKNPTAFYLCASSIPGTGEAFFGQGTRLTVV.

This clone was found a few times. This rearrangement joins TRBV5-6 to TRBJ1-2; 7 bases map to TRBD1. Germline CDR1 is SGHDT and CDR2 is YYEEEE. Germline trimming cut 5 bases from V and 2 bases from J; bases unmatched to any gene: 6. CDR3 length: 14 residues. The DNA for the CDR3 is TGTGCCAGCAGGTTAAACAGGGGAAACTATGGCTACACCTTC. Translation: CASRLNRGNYGYTF.

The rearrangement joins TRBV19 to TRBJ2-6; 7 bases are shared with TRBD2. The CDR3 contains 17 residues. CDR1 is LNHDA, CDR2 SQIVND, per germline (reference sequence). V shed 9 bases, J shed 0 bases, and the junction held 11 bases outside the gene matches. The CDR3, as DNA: TGTGCCAGCAGACCTAATCGGGGGGACTCTGGGGCCAACGTCCTGACTTTC. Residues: CASRPNRGDSGANVLTF.

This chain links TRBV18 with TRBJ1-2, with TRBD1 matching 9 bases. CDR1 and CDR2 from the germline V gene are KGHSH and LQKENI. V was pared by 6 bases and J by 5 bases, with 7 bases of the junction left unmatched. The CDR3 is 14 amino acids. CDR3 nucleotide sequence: TGTGCCAGCTCGCCGTCGGGGACAGGGTATGGCTACACCTTC. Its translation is CASSPSGTGYGYTF.

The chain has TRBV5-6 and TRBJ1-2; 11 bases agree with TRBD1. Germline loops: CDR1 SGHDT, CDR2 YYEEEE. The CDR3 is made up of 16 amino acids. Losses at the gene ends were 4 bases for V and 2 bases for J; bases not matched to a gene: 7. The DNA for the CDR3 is TGTGCCAGCAGCCCGGACAGGGGGCCGTCAAACTATGGCTACACCTTC. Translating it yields CASSPDRGPSNYGYTF. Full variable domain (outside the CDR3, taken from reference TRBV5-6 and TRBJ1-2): DAGVTQSPTHLIKTRGQQVTLRCSPKSGHDTVSWYQQALGQGPQFIFQYYEEEERQRGNFPDRFSGHQFPNYSSELNVNALLLGDSALYLCASSPDRGPSNYGYTFGSGTRLTVV.

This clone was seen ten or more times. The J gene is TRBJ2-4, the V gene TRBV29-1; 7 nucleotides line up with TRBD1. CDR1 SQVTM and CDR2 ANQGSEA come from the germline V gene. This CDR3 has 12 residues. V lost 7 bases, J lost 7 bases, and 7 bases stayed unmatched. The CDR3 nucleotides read TGCAGCGCCTGGGAAGGGGGCAACATTCAGTACTTC. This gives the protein CSAWEGGNIQYF.

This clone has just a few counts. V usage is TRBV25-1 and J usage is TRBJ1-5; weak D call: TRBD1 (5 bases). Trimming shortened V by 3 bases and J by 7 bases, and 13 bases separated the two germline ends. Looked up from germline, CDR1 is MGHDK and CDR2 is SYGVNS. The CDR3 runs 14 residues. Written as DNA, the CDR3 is TGTGCCAGCAGTGACCACGGACATGACCAGCCCCAGCATTTT. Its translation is CASSDHGHDQPQHF.

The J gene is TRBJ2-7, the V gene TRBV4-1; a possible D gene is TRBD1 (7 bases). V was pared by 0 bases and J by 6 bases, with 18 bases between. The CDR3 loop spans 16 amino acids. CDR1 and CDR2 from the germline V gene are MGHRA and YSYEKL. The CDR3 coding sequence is TGCGCCAGCAGCCAAGATAGGGCAGGGGGGTCGAGCGAGCAGTACTTC. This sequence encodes CASSQDRAGGSSEQYF.

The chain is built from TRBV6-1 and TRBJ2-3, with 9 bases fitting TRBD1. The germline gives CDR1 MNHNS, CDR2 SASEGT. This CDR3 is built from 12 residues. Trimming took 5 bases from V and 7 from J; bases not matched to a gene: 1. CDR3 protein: CASSTGGNTQYF. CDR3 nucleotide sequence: TGTGCCAGCAGTACAGGGGGCAATACGCAGTATTTT.

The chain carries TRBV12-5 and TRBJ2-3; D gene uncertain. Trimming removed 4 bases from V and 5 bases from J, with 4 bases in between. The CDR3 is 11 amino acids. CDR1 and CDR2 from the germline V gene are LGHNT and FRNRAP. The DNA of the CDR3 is TGTGCTAGTGGTTACTTAGATACGCAGTATTTT. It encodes CASGYLDTQYF. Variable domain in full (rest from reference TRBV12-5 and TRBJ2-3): DARVTQTPRHKVTEMGQEVTMRCQPILGHNTVFWYRQTMMQGLELLAYFRNRAPLDDSGMPKDRFSAEMPDATLATLKIQPSEPRDSAVYFCASGYLDTQYFGPGTRLTVL.

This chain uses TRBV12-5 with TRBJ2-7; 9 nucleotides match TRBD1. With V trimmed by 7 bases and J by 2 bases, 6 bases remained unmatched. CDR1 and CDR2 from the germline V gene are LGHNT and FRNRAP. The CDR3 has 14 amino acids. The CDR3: CASALGQGTYEQYF. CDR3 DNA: TGTGCTAGTGCCCTCGGACAGGGGACCTACGAGCAGTACTTC. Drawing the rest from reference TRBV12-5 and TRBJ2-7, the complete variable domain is DARVTQTPRHKVTEMGQEVTMRCQPILGHNTVFWYRQTMMQGLELLAYFRNRAPLDDSGMPKDRFSAEMPDATLATLKIQPSEPRDSAVYFCASALGQGTYEQYFGPGTRLTVT.

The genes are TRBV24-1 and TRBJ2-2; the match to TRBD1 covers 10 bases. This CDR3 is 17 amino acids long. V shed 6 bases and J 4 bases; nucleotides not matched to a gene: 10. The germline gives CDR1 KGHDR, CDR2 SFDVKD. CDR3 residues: CATSTPPGQGITGELFF. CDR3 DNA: TGTGCCACCAGTACCCCTCCGGGACAGGGGATCACCGGGGAGCTGTTTTTT.

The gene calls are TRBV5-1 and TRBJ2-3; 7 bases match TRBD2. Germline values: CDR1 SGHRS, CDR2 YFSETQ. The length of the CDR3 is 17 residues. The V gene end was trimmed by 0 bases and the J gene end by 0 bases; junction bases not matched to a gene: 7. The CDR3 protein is CASSLGRLASSTDTQYF. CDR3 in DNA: TGCGCCAGCAGCTTGGGGCGACTAGCCAGTAGCACAGATACGCAGTATTTT.

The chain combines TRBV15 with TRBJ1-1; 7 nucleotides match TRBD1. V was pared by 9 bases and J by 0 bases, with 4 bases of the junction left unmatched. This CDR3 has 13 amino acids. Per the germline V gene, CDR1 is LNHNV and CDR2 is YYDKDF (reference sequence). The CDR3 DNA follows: TGTGCCACTAGACAGGGTTTGAACACTGAAGCTTTCTTT. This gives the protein CATRQGLNTEAFF.

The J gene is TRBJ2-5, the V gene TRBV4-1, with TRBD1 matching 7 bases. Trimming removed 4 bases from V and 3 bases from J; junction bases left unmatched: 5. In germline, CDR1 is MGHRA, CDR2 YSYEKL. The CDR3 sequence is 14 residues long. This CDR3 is CASSPRDREETQYF. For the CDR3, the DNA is TGCGCCAGCAGCCCCCGAGACAGGGAAGAGACCCAGTACTTC.

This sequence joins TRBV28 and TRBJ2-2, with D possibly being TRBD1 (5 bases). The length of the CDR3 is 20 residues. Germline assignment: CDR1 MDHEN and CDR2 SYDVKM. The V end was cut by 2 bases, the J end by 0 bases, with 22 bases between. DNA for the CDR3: TGTGCCAGCAGTTTAACAGCCTTCCGGACAACCACCGCGAACACCGGGGAGCTGTTTTTT. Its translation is CASSLTAFRTTTANTGELFF.

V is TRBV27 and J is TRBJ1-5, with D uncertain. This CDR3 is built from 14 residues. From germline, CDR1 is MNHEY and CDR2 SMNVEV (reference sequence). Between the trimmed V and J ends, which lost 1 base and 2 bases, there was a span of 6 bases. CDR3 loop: CASSLFRGNQPQHF. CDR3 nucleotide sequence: TGTGCCAGCAGTTTATTCCGGGGCAATCAGCCCCAGCATTTT.

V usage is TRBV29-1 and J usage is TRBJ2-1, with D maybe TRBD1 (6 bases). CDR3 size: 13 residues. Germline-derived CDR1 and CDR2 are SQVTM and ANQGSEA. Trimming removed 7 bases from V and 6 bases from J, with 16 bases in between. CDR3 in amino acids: CSAEQGMGNEQFF. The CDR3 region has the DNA TGCAGCGCCGAACAGGGTATGGGCAATGAGCAGTTCTTC.